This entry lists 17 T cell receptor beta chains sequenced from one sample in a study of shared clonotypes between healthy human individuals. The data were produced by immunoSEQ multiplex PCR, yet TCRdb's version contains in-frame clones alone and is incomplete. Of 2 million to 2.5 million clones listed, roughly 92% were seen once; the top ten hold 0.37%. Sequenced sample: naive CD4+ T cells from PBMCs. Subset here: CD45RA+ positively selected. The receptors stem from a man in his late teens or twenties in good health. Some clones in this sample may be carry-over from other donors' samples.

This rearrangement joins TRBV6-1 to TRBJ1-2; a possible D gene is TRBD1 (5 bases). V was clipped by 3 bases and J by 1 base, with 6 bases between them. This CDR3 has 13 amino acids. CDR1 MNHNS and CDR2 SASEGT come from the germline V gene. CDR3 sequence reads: CASSEDNNYGYTF. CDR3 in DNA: TGTGCCAGCAGTGAGGACAATAACTATGGCTACACCTTC.

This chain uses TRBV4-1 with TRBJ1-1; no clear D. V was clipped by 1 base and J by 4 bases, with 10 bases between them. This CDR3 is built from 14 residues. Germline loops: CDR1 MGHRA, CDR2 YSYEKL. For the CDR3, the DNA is TGCGCCAGCAGCCAAGTCTCCTGGCGCACTGAAGCTTTCTTT. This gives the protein CASSQVSWRTEAFF.

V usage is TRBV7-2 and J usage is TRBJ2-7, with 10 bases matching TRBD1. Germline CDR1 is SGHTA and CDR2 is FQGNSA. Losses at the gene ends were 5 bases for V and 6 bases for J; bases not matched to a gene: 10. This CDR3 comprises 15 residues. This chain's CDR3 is CASSASGTGVGEQYF. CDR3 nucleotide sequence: TGTGCCAGCAGCGCCTCCGGGACAGGGGTTGGCGAGCAGTACTTC.

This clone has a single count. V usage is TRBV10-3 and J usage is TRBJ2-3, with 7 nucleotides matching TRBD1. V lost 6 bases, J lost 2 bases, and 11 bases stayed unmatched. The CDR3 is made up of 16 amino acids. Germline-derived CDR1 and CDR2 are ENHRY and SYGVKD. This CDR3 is CAISPIATGTTDTQYF. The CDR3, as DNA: TGTGCCATCAGCCCAATTGCGACAGGGACCACAGATACGCAGTATTTT.

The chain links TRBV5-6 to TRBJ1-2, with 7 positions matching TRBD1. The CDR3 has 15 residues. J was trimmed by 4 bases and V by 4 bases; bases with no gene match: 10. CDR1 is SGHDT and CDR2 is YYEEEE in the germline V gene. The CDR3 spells CASSLTGVRIYGYTF. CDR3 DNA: TGTGCCAGCAGCCTAACAGGGGTTAGAATCTATGGCTACACCTTC.

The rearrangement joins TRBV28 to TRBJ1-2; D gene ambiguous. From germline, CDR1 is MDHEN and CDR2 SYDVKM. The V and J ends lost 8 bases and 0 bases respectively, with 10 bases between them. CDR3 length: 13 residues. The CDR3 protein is CASSLQTNYGYTF. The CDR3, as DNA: TGTGCCAGCTCCCTTCAAACTAACTATGGCTACACCTTC.

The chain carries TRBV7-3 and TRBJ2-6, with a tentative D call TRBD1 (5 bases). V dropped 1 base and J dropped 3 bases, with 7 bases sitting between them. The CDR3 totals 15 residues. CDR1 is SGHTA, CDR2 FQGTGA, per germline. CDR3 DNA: TGTGCCAGCAGCTTAAGGGGCGGTGGGGCCAACGTCCTGACTTTC. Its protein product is CASSLRGGGANVLTF.

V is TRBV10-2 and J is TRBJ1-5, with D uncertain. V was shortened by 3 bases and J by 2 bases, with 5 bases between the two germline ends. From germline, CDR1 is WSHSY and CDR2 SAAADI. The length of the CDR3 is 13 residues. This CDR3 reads CASSDGRNQPQHF. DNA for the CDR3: TGCGCCAGCAGTGATGGTCGCAATCAGCCCCAGCATTTT.

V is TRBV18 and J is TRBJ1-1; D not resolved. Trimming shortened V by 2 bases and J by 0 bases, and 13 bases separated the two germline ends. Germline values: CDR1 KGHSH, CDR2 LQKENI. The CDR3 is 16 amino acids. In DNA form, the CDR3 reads TGTGCCAGCTCACCAGGGCAGGCCGTCATGAACACTGAAGCTTTCTTT. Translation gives CASSPGQAVMNTEAFF.

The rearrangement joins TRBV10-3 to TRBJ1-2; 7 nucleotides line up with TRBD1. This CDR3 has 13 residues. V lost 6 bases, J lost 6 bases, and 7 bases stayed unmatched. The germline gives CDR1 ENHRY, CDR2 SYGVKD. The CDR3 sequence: CAIRRDSPHGYTF. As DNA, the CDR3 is TGTGCCATCAGAAGGGACAGCCCCCATGGCTACACCTTC.

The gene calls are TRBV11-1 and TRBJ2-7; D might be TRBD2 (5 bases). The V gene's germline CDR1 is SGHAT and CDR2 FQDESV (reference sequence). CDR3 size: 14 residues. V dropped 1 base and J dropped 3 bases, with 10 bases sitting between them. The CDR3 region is CASSLVGGLYEQYF. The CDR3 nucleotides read TGTGCCAGCAGCTTAGTCGGCGGGCTCTACGAGCAGTACTTC.

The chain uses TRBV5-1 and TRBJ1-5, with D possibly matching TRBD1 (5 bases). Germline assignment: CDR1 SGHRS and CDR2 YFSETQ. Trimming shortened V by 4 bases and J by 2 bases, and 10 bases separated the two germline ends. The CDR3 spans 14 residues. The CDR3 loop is CASSGGDGNQPQHF. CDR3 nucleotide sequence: TGCGCCAGCAGCGGGGGAGACGGCAATCAGCCCCAGCATTTT. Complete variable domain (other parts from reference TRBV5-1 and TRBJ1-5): KAGVTQTPRYLIKTRGQQVTLSCSPISGHRSVSWYQQTPGQGLQFLFEYFSETQRNKGNFPGRFSGRQFSNSRSEMNVSTLELGDSALYLCASSGGDGNQPQHFGDGTRLSIL.

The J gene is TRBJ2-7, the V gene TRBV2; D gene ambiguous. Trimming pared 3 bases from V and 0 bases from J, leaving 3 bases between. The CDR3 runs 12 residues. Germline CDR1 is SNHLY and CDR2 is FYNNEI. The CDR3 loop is CASSDYSYEQYF. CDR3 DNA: TGTGCCAGCAGTGACTACTCCTACGAGCAGTACTTC.

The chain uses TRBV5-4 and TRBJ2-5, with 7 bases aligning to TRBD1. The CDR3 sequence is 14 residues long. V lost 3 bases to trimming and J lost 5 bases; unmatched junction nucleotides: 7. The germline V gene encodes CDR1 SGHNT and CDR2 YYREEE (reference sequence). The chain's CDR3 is CASSSNDRAETQYF. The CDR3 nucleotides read TGTGCCAGCAGCTCAAACGACAGGGCGGAGACCCAGTACTTC.

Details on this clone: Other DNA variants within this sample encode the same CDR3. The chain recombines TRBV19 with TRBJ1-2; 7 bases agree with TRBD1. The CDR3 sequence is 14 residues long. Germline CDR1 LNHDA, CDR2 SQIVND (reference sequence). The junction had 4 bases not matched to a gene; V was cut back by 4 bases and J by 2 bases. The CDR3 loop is CASSTETGNYGYTF. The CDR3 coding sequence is TGTGCCAGTAGTACCGAGACAGGGAACTATGGCTACACCTTC.

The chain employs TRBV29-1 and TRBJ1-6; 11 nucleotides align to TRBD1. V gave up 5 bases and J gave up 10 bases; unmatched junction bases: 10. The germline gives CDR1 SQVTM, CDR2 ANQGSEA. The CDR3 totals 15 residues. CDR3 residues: CSVLTPGQGESPLHF. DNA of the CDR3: TGCAGCGTTCTCACTCCGGGACAGGGGGAGTCACCCCTCCACTTT.

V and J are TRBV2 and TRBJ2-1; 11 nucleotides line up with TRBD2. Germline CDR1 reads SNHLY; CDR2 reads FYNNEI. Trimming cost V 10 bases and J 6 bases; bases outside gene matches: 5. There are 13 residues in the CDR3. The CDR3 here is CATGLAGRNEQFF. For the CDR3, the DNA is TGTGCCACCGGACTAGCGGGCCGCAATGAGCAGTTCTTC.